This TCR beta chain was recorded in a study of shared T cell receptors in the human thymus. Germline V gene sequence: CDR1 MNHEY, CDR2 SMNVEV (reference sequence). The CDR3 covers 13 residues. Trimming removed 4 bases at V and 5 bases at J, with 8 bases between. This table comes from immunoSEQ multiplex PCR, and its TCRdb copy is limited to in-frame clones, with some not included. Found here are about 710,000 clones, over 75% of them singletons; the top ten hold 0.0094%. A further study also used this sample, focusing on human thymus T cells. This second study notes: Corrective surgery for congenital heart defects was being performed on the healthy Finnish infants who served as donors. Obtained as resections during corrective heart surgery, the thymus tissue was then studied. Related reports documented highly overlapping thymic repertoires among unrelated individuals.

Sample: thymocytes. This clonotype was sampled from a boy in the first two years of life with a congenital heart defect. The J gene is TRBJ2-2, the V gene TRBV27; D might be TRBD2 (6 bases). The CDR3 DNA is TGTGCCAGCAGTTGGAGGGAAACCGGGGAGCTGTTTTTT. Its translation: CASSWRETGELFF.